These T cell receptor beta chains were read from a single sample in a study of T cells after posttransplantation cyclophosphamide. Measured with immunoSEQ multiplex PCR; TCRdb has only the in-frame clones, and not every one. The sample has fewer than 25,000 clones; roughly 86% are singletons. Sequenced input: PBMCs. Receptor source: a woman in her sixties with a blood cancer, CMV-positive, and with a related stem cell donor. The CDR3 runs from the conserved cysteine through the conserved F or W. The order of the fields is V gene, J gene, clone size, D gene, CDR3 protein, CDR3 DNA. A D gene is named only where the DNA matches it firmly. Clone size is given for some rows only: seen once, a few or many times, or a class if the clone is expanded.

TRBV18,TRBJ2-5,NA,NA,CASSPPWEQETQYF,TGTGCCAGCTCACCACCATGGGAGCAAGAGACCCAGTACTTC
TRBV7-2,TRBJ2-7,NA,TRBD2,CASSRDGTSGSYEQYF,TGTGCCAGCAGCCGAGACGGGACTAGCGGGTCCTACGAGCAGTACTTC
TRBV30,TRBJ2-6,NA,NA,CAWKPPGSGANVLTF,TGTGCCTGGAAGCCCCCTGGGAGTGGGGCCAACGTCCTGACTTTC
TRBV25-1,TRBJ2-1,NA,TRBD2,CASSLAGLAANEQFF,TGTGCCAGCAGCTTAGCGGGACTAGCGGCCAATGAGCAGTTCTTC
TRBV5-4,TRBJ2-2,NA,TRBD2,CASSSRTSSNTGELFF,TGTGCCAGCAGCTCACGGACTAGCTCGAACACCGGGGAGCTGTTTTTT
TRBV6-6,TRBJ2-2,NA,TRBD1,CASKSDRGGTGELFF,TGTGCCAGCAAATCGGACAGGGGAGGTACCGGGGAGCTGTTTTTT
TRBV18,TRBJ2-7,NA,TRBD2,CASSPPGGLYEQYF,TGTGCCAGCTCACCACCGGGAGGGTTGTACGAGCAGTACTTC
TRBV6-1,TRBJ1-3,NA,TRBD1,CANRDSSGNTIYF,TGTGCCAATCGGGACAGCTCTGGAAACACCATATATTTT
TRBV6-5,TRBJ2-7,NA,TRBD1,CASSPPGTAPYEQYF,TGTGCCAGCAGTCCCCCCGGGACAGCCCCCTACGAGCAGTACTTC
TRBV5-8,TRBJ1-4,few,NA,CASSQDGTMTNEKLFF,TGTGCCAGCAGCCAGGACGGGACTATGACTAATGAAAAACTGTTTTTT